This TCR beta chain derives from a study of blood T cell repertoires in COVID-19. Study-level background: Sites in the United States, Italy and Spain provided acute and convalescent COVID-19 samples. From T cells, B-cell-depleted T cells, or PBMCs came the material, which was cDNA or gDNA.

This CDR3 region has 16 residues. Germline lookup yields CDR1 LGHDT and CDR2 YNNKEL (reference sequence). Trimming at V came to 3 bases and at J to 0 bases, leaving 5 bases not matched to a gene. In the original workflow: Researchers report that nucleated cell counts were estimated from reference gene primer amplification. TCRdb keeps only in-frame clones here, not all; method: immunoSEQ multiplex PCR. V, J and clone size are those of that table, while D and trimming were read from the DNA. This table holds approximately 130,000 clones, approximately 77% found once. Sample: peripheral blood. The TCR was taken from a man older than 75 with acute or convalescent COVID-19. V is TRBV3-1 (or the pseudogene TRBV3-2) and J is TRBJ1-3; 7 nucleotides align to TRBD1. The CDR3 is CASSQRDRVSGNTIYF. The CDR3 coding sequence is TGTGCCAGCAGCCAGCGGGACAGAGTCTCTGGAAACACCATATATTTT.